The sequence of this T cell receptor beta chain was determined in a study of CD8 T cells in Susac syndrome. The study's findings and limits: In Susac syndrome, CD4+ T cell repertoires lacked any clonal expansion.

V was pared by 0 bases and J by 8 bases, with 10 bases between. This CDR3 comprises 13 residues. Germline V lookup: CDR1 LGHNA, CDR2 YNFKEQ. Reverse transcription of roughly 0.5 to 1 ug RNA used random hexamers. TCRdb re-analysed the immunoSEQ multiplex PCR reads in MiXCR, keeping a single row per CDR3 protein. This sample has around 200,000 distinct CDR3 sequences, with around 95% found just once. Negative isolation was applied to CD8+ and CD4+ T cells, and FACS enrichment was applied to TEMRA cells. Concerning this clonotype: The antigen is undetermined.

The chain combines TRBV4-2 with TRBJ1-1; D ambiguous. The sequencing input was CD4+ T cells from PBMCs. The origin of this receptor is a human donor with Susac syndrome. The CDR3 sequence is CASSQDRKGEAFF. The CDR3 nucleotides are TGTGCCAGCAGCCAAGATCGGAAGGGAGAAGCTTTCTTT.